This T cell receptor (beta chain) was captured in a study of OX40 agonist ivuxolimab in advanced cancers. A note on the overall study: The costimulatory receptor OX40 (CD134) was targeted by ivuxolimab, a fully human IgG2 agonistic monoclonal antibody. Intravenous ivuxolimab was administered to patients every 2 weeks at six dose levels: 0.01, 0.1, 0.3, 1.5, 3 and 10 mg/kg. Among the approximately 50 dose-escalation patients, approximately 20 had hepatocellular carcinoma, around 15 melanoma, 9 renal cell carcinoma and 9 head and neck cancer. In the dose-escalation cohort, approximately 82% of patients were male, and the mean age was around 60 years, with a range of 23 to 79. Patients were allowed to have had prior anti-PD-1, anti-PD-L1 or anti-CTLA-4 therapy, and approximately 40% of the dose-escalation patients had previously received checkpoint inhibitors. Partial responses were achieved by three dose-escalation patients, of whom one had hepatocellular carcinoma and two had cutaneous melanoma. The purpose of peripheral TCRbeta sequencing was to test whether ivuxolimab changed TCR sequence diversity and led to clonal T-cell expansion. The paper describes the monotherapy dose-escalation part (N ≈ 50 patients) of the phase I trial of ivuxolimab. Results the study describes overall, beyond this receptor: Partial responders in the 0.1-3.0 mg/kg groups had among the lowest normalized peripheral clonal expansion, especially among CD8+ T cells. After ivuxolimab, expanded clones were on average more numerous among CD8+ T cells than among CD4+ T cells. At doses of 0.1 to 3.0 mg/kg, clonal expansion of both CD4+ and CD8+ T cells in blood was seen between baseline and week 6. Low levels of normalized T-cell clonal expansion were also seen in some nonresponding patients. Which antigens the clonally expanded peripheral T cells were specific for was not determined.

The trial excluded patients who had a history of autoimmune disease or were on systemic immunosuppression. In every dose cohort, peripheral blood was drawn for TCR sequencing at baseline, cycle 4 day 1, and cycle 7 day 1. Samples came from an open-label, multicenter, first-in-human phase I dose-escalation trial of ivuxolimab. Adults with locally advanced or metastatic melanoma, renal cell carcinoma, hepatocellular carcinoma or head and neck squamous cell carcinoma were enrolled in the trial. Before TCR sequencing, CD4+ T cells and CD8+ T cells were sorted from peripheral blood as separate populations. This clone was seen only once. What this receptor recognizes is not known. One base away there is no much larger clone; base qualities are not given. The V and J ends are trimmed by 3 bases and 0 bases, leaving 11 bases between them. Including the terminal cysteine and phenylalanine, the CDR3 comprises 16 residues. CDR3 DNA is the only sequence kept; it has 48 bases, read in frame from the first base. CDR1 and CDR2 (SNHLY, FYNNEI) derive from the germline V gene.

Genomic DNA was extracted from sorted cells for sequencing of the TCRbeta CDR3 region. The immunoSEQ Assay was used for sequencing of TCRbeta CDR3 regions. The table was pulled from immuneACCESS by TCRdb, which kept in-frame rearrangements only. Such tables lose some clones; where checked, under half of the loss comes from unresolved V genes, and the rest has no known cause. The sample table lists tens of thousands of clones, around 90% of them with a count of one. The top ten constitute 6% to 7.5% of the sample. The clonotype was recovered from an adult with an advanced solid tumor such as melanoma, head and neck, liver or kidney cancer. The rearranged chain carries TRBV2 and TRBJ1-4, with TRBD1 as a weak D call on 6 bases. Specimen: CD4+ or CD8+ T cells sorted from blood, collected in a trial of the OX40 agonist ivuxolimab. The encoded CDR3 is CASSDGQPATNEKLFF. The DNA reads TGTGCCAGCAGTGACGGACAGCCTGCAACTAATGAAAAACTGTTTTTT.